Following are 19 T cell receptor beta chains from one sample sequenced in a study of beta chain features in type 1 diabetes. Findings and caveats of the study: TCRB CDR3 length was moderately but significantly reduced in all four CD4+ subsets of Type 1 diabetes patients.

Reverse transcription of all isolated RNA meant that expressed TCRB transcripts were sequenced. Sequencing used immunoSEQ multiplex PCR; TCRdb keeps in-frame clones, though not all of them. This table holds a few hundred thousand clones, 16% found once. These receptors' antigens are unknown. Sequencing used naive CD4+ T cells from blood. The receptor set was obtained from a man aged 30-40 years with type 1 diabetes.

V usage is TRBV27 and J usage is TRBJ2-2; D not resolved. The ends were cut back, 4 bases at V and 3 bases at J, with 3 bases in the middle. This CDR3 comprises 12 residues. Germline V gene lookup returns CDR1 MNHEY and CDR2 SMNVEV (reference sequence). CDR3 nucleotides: TGTGCCAGCAGTTCATACACCGGGGAGCTGTTTTTT. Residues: CASSSYTGELFF.

The CDR3 sequence is CASSGHGKETQYF. DNA for the CDR3: TGTGCCAGCAGTGGGCACGGTAAGGAGACCCAGTACTTC. The V and J genes are TRBV25-1 and TRBJ2-5; no firm D call. Looked up from germline, CDR1 is MGHDK and CDR2 is SYGVNS. Trimming stripped 4 bases from V and 5 bases from J, with 11 bases between. The CDR3 length is 13 residues.

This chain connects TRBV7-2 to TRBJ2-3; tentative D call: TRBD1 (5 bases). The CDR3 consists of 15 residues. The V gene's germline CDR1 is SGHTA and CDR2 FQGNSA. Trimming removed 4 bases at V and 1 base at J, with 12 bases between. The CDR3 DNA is TGTGCCAGCAGCTCTCAGGGTACCCGCACAGATACGCAGTATTTT. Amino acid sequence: CASSSQGTRTDTQYF.

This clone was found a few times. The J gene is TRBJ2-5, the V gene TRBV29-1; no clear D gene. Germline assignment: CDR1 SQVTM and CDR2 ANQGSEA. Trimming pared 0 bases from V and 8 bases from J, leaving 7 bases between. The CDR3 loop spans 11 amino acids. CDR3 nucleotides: TGCAGCGTTGAAGAGGGAAGCACCCAGTACTTC. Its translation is CSVEEGSTQYF.

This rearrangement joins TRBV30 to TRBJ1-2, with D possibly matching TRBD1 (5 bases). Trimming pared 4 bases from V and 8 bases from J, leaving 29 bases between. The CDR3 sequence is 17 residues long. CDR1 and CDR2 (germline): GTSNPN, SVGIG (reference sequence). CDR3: CAWMHGASMAPFEGYTF. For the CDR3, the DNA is TGTGCCTGGATGCACGGGGCCTCTATGGCACCTTTCGAGGGCTACACCTTC.

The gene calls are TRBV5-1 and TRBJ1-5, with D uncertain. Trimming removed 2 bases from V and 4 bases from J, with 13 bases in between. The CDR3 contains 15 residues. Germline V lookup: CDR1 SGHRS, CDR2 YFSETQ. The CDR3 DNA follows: TGCGCCAGCAGCTTTGATGGGCAAGCAAATCAGCCCCAGCATTTT. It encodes CASSFDGQANQPQHF.

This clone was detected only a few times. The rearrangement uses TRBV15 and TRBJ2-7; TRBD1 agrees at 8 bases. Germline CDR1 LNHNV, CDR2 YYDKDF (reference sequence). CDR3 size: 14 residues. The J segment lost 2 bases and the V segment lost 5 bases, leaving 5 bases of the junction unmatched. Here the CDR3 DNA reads TGTGCCACCAGCTTCGTCAGGGGGCCCTACGAGCAGTACTTC. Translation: CATSFVRGPYEQYF.

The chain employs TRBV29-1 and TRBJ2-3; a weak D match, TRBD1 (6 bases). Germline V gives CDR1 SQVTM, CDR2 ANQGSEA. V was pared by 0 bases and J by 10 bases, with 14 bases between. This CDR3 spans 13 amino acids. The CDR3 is CSVEEQGYSAQYF. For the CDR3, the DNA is TGCAGCGTTGAAGAACAGGGTTACTCGGCGCAGTATTTT.

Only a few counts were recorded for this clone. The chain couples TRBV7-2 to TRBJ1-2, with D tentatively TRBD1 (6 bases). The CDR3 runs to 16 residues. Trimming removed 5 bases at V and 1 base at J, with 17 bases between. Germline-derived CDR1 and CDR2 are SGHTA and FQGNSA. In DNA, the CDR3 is TGTGCCAGCAGCATTCAGACGACAGGTTTTAACTATGGCTACACCTTC. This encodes CASSIQTTGFNYGYTF.

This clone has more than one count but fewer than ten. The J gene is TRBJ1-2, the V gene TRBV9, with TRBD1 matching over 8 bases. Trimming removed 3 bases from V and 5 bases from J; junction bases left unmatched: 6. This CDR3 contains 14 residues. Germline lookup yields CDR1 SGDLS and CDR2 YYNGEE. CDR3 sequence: CASSAGTGIYGYTF. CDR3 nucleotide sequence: TGTGCCAGCAGCGCCGGGACAGGAATTTATGGCTACACCTTC.

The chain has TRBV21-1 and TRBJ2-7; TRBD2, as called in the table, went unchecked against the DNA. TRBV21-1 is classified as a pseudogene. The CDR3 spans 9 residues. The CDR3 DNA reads TGTGCCAGTCCGGGAGAGCAGTACTTC. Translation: CASPGEQYF.

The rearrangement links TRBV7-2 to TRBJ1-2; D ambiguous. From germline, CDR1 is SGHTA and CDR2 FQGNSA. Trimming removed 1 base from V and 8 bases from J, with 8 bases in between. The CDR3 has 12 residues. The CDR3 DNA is TGTGCCAGCAGCTTAGAGACTCGAGGCTACACCTTC. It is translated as CASSLETRGYTF.

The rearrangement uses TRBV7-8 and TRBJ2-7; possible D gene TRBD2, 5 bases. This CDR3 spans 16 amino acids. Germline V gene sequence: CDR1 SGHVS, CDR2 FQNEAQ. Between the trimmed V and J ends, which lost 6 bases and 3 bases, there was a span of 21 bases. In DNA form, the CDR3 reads TGTGCCAGCAGACTAGGCGTGGCACAGTCAAACTACGAGCAGTACTTC. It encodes CASRLGVAQSNYEQYF. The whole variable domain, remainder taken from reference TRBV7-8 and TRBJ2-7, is GAGVSQSPRYKVAKRGQDVALRCDPISGHVSLFWYQQALGQGPEFLTYFQNEAQLDKSGLPSDRFFAERPEGSVSTLKIQRTQQEDSAVYLCASRLGVAQSNYEQYFGPGTRLTVT.

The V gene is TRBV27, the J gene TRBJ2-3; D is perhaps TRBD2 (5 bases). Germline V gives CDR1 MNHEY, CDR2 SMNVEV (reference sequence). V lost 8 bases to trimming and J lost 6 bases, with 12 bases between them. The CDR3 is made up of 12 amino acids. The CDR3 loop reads CASFGSADTQYF. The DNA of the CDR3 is TGTGCCAGCTTTGGTAGCGCCGATACGCAGTATTTT.

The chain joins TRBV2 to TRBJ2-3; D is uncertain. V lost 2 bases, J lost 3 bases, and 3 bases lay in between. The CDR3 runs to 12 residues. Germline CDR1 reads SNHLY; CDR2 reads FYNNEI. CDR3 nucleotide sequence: TGTGCCAGCAGTGAAAGTACAGATACGCAGTATTTT. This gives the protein CASSESTDTQYF.

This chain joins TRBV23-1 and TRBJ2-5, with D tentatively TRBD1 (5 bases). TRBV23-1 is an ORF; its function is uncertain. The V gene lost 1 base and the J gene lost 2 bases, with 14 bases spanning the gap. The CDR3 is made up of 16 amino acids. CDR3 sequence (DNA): TGCGCCAGCAGTCAATATCGTCGCGGACAACAAGAGACCCAGTACTTC. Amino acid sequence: CASSQYRRGQQETQYF.

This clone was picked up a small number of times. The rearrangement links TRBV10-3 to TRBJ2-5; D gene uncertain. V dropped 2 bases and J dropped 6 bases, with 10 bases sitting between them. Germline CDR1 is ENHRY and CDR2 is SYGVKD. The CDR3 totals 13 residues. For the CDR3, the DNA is TGTGCCATCAGTGAGATCTATAAGCAGACCCAGTACTTC. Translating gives CAISEIYKQTQYF.

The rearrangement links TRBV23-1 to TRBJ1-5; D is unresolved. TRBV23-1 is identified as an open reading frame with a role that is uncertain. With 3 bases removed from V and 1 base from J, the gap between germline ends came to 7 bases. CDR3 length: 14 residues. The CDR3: CASSHEGSNQPQHF. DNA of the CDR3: TGCGCCAGCAGTCATGAAGGGAGCAATCAGCCCCAGCATTTT.

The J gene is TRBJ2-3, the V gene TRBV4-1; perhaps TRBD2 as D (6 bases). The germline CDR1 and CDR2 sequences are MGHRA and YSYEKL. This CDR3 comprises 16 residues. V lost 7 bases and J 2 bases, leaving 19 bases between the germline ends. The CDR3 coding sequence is TGCGCCAGCACCCCGGGGCGGGACTGGAACACAGATACGCAGTATTTT. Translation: CASTPGRDWNTDTQYF.